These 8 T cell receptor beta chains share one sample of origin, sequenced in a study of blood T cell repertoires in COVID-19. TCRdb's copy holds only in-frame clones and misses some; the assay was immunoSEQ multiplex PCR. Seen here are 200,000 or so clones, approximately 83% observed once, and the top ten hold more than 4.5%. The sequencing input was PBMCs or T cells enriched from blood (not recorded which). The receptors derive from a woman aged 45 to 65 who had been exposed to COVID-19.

The CDR3 bases are TGCGCCAGCAGCCAAATTTACAGGGGATTAACCTACAATGAGCAGTTCTTC. The encoded protein is CASSQIYRGLTYNEQFF. J is TRBJ2-1 and V is TRBV4-1; 7 bases line up with TRBD1. Losses at the gene ends were 2 bases for V and 2 bases for J; bases not matched to a gene: 9. The germline CDR1 and CDR2 sequences are MGHRA and YSYEKL. The CDR3 sequence is 17 residues long.

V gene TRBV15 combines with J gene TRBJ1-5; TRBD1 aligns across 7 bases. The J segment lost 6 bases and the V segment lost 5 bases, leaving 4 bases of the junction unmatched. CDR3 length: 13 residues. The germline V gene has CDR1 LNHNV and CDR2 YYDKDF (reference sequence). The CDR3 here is CATSATGIQPQHF. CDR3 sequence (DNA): TGTGCCACCAGCGCGACAGGGATTCAGCCCCAGCATTTT.

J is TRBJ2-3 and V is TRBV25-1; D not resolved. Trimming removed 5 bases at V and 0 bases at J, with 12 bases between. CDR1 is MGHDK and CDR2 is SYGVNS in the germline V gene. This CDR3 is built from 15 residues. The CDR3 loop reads CASSRRRASTDTQYF. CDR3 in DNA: TGTGCCAGCAGTCGTAGGAGAGCTAGCACAGATACGCAGTATTTT.

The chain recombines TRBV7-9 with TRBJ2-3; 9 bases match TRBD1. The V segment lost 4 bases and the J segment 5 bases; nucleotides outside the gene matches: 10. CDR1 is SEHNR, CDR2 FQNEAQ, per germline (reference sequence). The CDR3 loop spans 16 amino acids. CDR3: CASSSPTGGLEDTQYF. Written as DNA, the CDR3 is TGTGCCAGCAGCTCCCCTACAGGGGGCCTGGAAGATACGCAGTATTTT.

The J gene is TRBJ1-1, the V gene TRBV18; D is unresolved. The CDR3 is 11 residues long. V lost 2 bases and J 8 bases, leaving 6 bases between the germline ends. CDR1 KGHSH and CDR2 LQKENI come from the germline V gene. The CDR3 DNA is TGTGCCAGCTCACCAAAGGAGGAAGCTTTCTTT. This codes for CASSPKEEAFF. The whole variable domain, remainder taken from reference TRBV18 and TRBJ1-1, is NAGVMQNPRHLVRRRGQEARLRCSPMKGHSHVYWYRQLPEEGLKFMVYLQKENIIDESGMPKERFSAEFPKEGPSILRIQQVVRGDSAAYFCASSPKEEAFFGQGTRLTVV.

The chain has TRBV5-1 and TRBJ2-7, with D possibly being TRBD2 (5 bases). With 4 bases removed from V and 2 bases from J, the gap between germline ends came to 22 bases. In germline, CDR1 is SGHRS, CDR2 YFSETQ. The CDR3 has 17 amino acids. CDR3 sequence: CASSRRPTEAETYEQYF. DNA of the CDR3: TGCGCCAGCAGCCGTAGACCGACGGAGGCCGAAACCTACGAGCAGTACTTC.

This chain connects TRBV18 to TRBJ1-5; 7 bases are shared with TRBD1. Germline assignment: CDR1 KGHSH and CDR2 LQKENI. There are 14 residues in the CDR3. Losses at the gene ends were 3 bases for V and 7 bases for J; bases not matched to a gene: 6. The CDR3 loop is CASSPTGERQPQHF. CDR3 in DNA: TGTGCCAGCTCACCCACAGGGGAGAGGCAGCCCCAGCATTTT.

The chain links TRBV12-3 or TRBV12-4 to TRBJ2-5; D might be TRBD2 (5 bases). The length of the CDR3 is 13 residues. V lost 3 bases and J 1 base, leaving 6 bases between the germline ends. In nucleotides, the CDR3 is TGTGCCAGCAGTTTCGAGGGCCAAGAGACCCAGTACTTC. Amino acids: CASSFEGQETQYF.